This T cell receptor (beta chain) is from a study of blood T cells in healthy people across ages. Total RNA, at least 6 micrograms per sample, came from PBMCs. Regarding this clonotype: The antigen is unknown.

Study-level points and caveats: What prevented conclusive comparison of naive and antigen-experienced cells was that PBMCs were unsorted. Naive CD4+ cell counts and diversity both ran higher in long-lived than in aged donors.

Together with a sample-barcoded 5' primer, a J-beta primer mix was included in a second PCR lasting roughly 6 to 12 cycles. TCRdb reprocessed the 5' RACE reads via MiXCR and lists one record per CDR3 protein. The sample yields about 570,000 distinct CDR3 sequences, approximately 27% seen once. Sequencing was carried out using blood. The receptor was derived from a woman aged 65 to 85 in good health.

CDR3 in DNA: TGCAGCGTTGATTTAGCAGGGGGTAATGAAAAACTGTTTTTT. Translation: CSVDLAGGNEKLFF. V gene TRBV29-1 combines with J gene TRBJ1-4; 7 nucleotides line up with TRBD1. This CDR3 spans 14 amino acids. V gave up 3 bases and J gave up 4 bases; unmatched junction bases: 5. CDR1 SQVTM and CDR2 ANQGSEA come from the germline V gene.